This entry lists 26 T cell receptor beta chains sequenced from one sample in a study of Graves' ophthalmopathy and Graves' hyperthyroidism (dated by TCRdb to about 2018). The listed sequencing device is Illumina HiSeq 2000. TCR beta CDR3 regions were amplified from RNA transcripts for repertoire sequencing. HTBI primers and the Qiagen OneStep RT-PCR kit were used in a first-round RT-PCR, which was followed by a second-round multiplex PCR, size selection and purification. TCRdb reprocessed the public reads (quality trimming at Q25 with fastp, clone calling with MiXCR) and kept in-frame beta chains. Identical CDR3 protein sequences are pooled into one entry, listed with their most common genes and DNA. The sample table records hundreds of thousands of distinct CDR3 sequences; over 40% of these occur just once. The ten largest clones represent over 2.5% of the sample. The material sequenced was peripheral blood. These receptors came from an adult man with Graves' ophthalmopathy.

This clonotype showed up many times. This chain joins TRBV19 and TRBJ2-6; perhaps TRBD2 as D (5 bases). In germline, CDR1 is LNHDA, CDR2 SQIVND (reference sequence). V was cut by 6 bases and J by 2 bases, with 8 bases left in between. The CDR3 covers 14 residues. The DNA for the CDR3 is TGTGCCAGTAGCATCGGGGCTGGGGCCAACGTCCTGACTTTC. This sequence encodes CASSIGAGANVLTF.

The chain carries TRBV5-1 and TRBJ2-5; D might be TRBD2 (7 bases). Germline V CDR1 and CDR2: SGHRS, YFSETQ. Trimming pared 5 bases from V and 7 bases from J, leaving 18 bases between. This CDR3 comprises 14 residues. This CDR3 is CASSQGTNPGTQYF. In DNA form, the CDR3 reads TGCGCCAGCAGTCAGGGGACTAACCCGGGGACCCAGTACTTC.

In its sample, this clonotype was seen many times. The chain employs TRBV15 and TRBJ2-2, with TRBD2 as a possible D gene (7 bases). Germline values: CDR1 LNHNV, CDR2 YYDKDF (reference sequence). This CDR3 comprises 16 residues. Trimming removed 4 bases from V and 0 bases from J, with 12 bases in between. The CDR3 nucleotides are TGTGCCACCAGCAAAGGAGGGGGGGCGAACACCGGGGAGCTGTTTTTT. Its translation: CATSKGGGANTGELFF.

On this clonotype itself: Germline is not matched at one junction end, which may reflect a read error. The rearrangement uses TRBV7-9 and TRBJ2-5; no clear D gene. The CDR3 loop spans 13 amino acids. Germline lookup yields CDR1 SEHNR and CDR2 FQNEAQ (reference sequence). This CDR3 is CASSDALLETQYF. As DNA, the CDR3 is TGCGCCAGCAGCGATGCCCTCTTGGAGACCCAGTACTTC.

The CDR3 is CNAPIPGQGENTEAFF. CDR3 DNA: TGCAACGCACCGATCCCGGGACAGGGCGAGAACACTGAAGCTTTCTTT. The V gene is TRBV29-1, the J gene TRBJ1-1; 9 nucleotides match TRBD1. Germline assignment: CDR1 SQVTM and CDR2 ANQGSEA. CDR3 length equals 16 residues.

This clonotype was seen ten or more times. The chain couples TRBV7-9 to TRBJ2-7; the D gene could be TRBD1 or TRBD2 (5 bases each). Trimming cost V 1 base and J 4 bases, with 11 bases left between them. The CDR3 has 14 amino acids. Germline loops: CDR1 SEHNR, CDR2 FQNEAQ (reference sequence). In DNA, the CDR3 is TGTGCCAGCAGCTTAGGGGACGCATTTTACGAGCAGTACTTC. Encoded protein: CASSLGDAFYEQYF.

This clonotype was picked up one time. The rearrangement links TRBV10-3 to TRBJ1-5; D unclear. The CDR3 covers 15 residues. V was clipped by 0 bases and J by 1 base, with 7 bases between them. Germline CDR1 ENHRY, CDR2 SYGVKD. DNA of the CDR3: TGTGCCATCAGTGAGTCACGAGAAAGCAATCAGCCCCAGCATTTT. Encoded protein: CAISESRESNQPQHF.

As to this clonotype: A much larger clonotype is one base distant, so this may be a read error. This chain joins TRBV19 and TRBJ2-2; a possible D gene is TRBD1 (6 bases). Germline assignment: CDR1 LNHDA and CDR2 SQIVND (reference sequence). The V end was cut by 6 bases, the J end by 0 bases, with 11 bases between. The CDR3 runs 15 residues. The CDR3 sequence is CASRARGSNTGELFF. The DNA of the CDR3 is TGTGCCAGTAGAGCCAGGGGATCGAACACCGGGGAGCTGTTTTTT.

The CDR3 sequence is CASSAPSQAGGGYTF. The CDR3 DNA reads as TGTGCCAGCAGTGCTCCCTCACAGGCCGGGGGTGGCTACACCTTC. The rearrangement joins TRBV25-1 to TRBJ1-2; D possibly corresponds to TRBD1 (5 bases). The CDR3 length is 15 residues. Trimming took 4 bases from V and 7 from J, leaving 19 bases between them. The germline V gene has CDR1 MGHDK and CDR2 SYGVNS.

This clonotype occurred many times. J is TRBJ1-1 and V is TRBV2, with a weak D call TRBD1 (5 bases). The CDR3 runs 14 residues. Germline-derived CDR1 and CDR2 are SNHLY and FYNNEI. Deletions cut 7 bases from V and 1 base from J, with 13 bases between. The CDR3 sequence is CASIKDSPNTEAFF. The CDR3 coding sequence is TGTGCCAGCATTAAAGACAGCCCGAACACTGAAGCTTTCTTT.

The rearrangement uses TRBV2 and TRBJ1-2; D is possibly TRBD1 (6 bases). CDR3 length: 15 residues. Germline V gene data show CDR1 as SNHLY and CDR2 as FYNNEI. The V and J ends lost 3 bases and 4 bases respectively, with 15 bases between them. The CDR3 loop is CASSDEAGASYGYTF. The CDR3 coding sequence is TGTGCCAGCAGTGATGAGGCAGGGGCGTCCTATGGCTACACCTTC.

V usage is TRBV20-1 and J usage is TRBJ1-5; TRBD1 might be the D (5 bases). V lost 2 bases to trimming and J lost 4 bases, with 9 bases between them. The CDR3 contains 13 residues. Germline CDR1 is DFQATT and CDR2 is SNEGSKA (reference sequence). CDR3 in DNA: TGCAGTGCTAGAAGGACATCTAATCAGCCCCAGCATTTT. It yields the protein CSARRTSNQPQHF.

In the case of this clonotype: A much larger clone differs by one base, so this may be a read error. Because it lacks the conserved phenylalanine or tryptophan at the end, this CDR3 is likely a read error. The chain is built from TRBV6-5 and TRBJ2-5; 11 bases line up with TRBD2. CDR3 length: 14 amino acids. The germline V gene has CDR1 MNHEY and CDR2 SVGAGI. V lost 6 bases, J lost 3 bases, and 3 bases stayed unmatched. The CDR3 is CASRLAGAKETQYC. CDR3 DNA sequence: TGTGCCAGCAGACTAGCGGGAGCGAAAGAGACCCAGTACTGC.

The chain employs TRBV7-2 and TRBJ1-6; tentatively, D is TRBD1 (6 bases). V gave up 1 base and J gave up 8 bases, with 9 bases separating them. This CDR3 is 14 amino acids long. The germline V gene has CDR1 SGHTA and CDR2 FQGNSA. The CDR3 bases are TGTGCCAGCAGCTTAGACAGGGCGGATTCACCCCTCCACTTT. Translated: CASSLDRADSPLHF.

The chain has TRBV7-9 and TRBJ2-7, with D maybe TRBD1 (6 bases). Trimming removed 5 bases at V and 7 bases at J, with 21 bases between. There are 15 residues in the CDR3. The V gene's germline CDR1 is SEHNR and CDR2 FQNEAQ (reference sequence). The CDR3 spells CASSPDRNTYEEQYF. The CDR3 DNA sequence: TGTGCCAGCAGCCCGGACAGAAACACTTACGAGGAGCAGTACTTC.

This clonotype was detected many times. CDR3 protein: CASSLALRGYGYTF. The CDR3 DNA is TGTGCCAGCAGTTTAGCGCTAAGGGGCTATGGCTACACCTTC. The chain employs TRBV12-3 or TRBV12-4 and TRBJ1-2, with D perhaps TRBD1 (5 bases). V gave up 0 bases and J gave up 4 bases, with 9 bases separating them. The CDR3 length is 14 residues.

The table lists this clonotype with a few counts. The chain carries TRBV7-2 and TRBJ2-7; 8 positions match TRBD2. Germline V lookup: CDR1 SGHTA, CDR2 FQGNSA. The trim removed 4 bases at V and 0 bases at J, leaving 8 bases unmatched. There are 16 residues in the CDR3. CDR3 amino acids: CASSSHPGGDSYEQYF. Written as DNA, the CDR3 is TGTGCCAGCAGCTCTCACCCGGGAGGGGACTCCTACGAGCAGTACTTC.

This clonotype came up many times. V usage is TRBV20-1 and J usage is TRBJ2-7, with 7 bases that match TRBD1. CDR3 length: 11 residues. The trim removed 7 bases at V and 4 bases at J, leaving 4 bases unmatched. Germline values: CDR1 DFQATT, CDR2 SNEGSKA (reference sequence). The CDR3 bases are TGCAGTGTTCCCAGGGGGTACGAGCAGTACTTC. As protein: CSVPRGYEQYF.

There are a few counts of this clonotype. The chain uses TRBV4-3 and TRBJ1-1, with TRBD1 as a possible D gene (6 bases). Deletions cut 2 bases from V and 1 base from J, with 14 bases between. Germline V gives CDR1 LGHNA, CDR2 YSLEER. The CDR3 sequence is 16 residues long. The CDR3 loop reads CASSQRPATGNTEAFF. The DNA for the CDR3 is TGCGCCAGCAGCCAAAGACCCGCGACAGGGAACACTGAAGCTTTCTTT.

V usage is TRBV7-9 and J usage is TRBJ2-5; no clear D. The germline CDR1 and CDR2 sequences are SEHNR and FQNEAQ (reference sequence). The CDR3 loop spans 16 amino acids. V dropped 4 bases and J dropped 5 bases, with 20 bases sitting between them. CDR3 protein: CASSSSLERSRETQYF. The CDR3, as DNA: TGTGCCAGCAGCTCAAGCCTAGAACGTAGCAGGGAGACCCAGTACTTC.

This clonotype occurred a few times. V is TRBV13 and J is TRBJ1-3; TRBD1 is a possible D gene (6 bases). The CDR3 spans 15 residues. Per germline, CDR1 PRHDT and CDR2 FYEKMQ (reference sequence). V was clipped by 0 bases and J by 7 bases, with 13 bases between them. As DNA, the CDR3 is TGTGCCAGCAGCTTAGGAGGGACAAGGGGGAACACCATATATTTT. Protein: CASSLGGTRGNTIYF. Supplemented by reference TRBV13 and TRBJ1-3, the full variable domain reads AAGVIQSPRHLIKEKRETATLKCYPIPRHDTVYWYQQGPGQDPQFLISFYEKMQSDKGSIPDRFSAQQFSDYHSELNMSSLELGDSALYFCASSLGGTRGNTIYFGEGSWLTVV.

This clonotype was found many times. The CDR3 coding sequence is TGTGCCAGCAGGGGGACAGGGCAAGAGACCCAGTACTTC. Protein sequence: CASRGTGQETQYF. The chain links TRBV2 to TRBJ2-5; 9 bases are a match to TRBD1. Trimming removed 6 bases from V and 2 bases from J; junction bases left unmatched: 1. The length of the CDR3 is 13 residues. CDR1 and CDR2 from the germline V gene are SNHLY and FYNNEI.

This clonotype was seen only a few times. The chain links TRBV13 to TRBJ2-7, with D hard to call. The CDR3 consists of 13 residues. CDR1 and CDR2 (germline): PRHDT, FYEKMQ (reference sequence). Trimming pared 5 bases from V and 3 bases from J, leaving 11 bases between. CDR3 sequence: CASSARRFYEQYF. CDR3 coding DNA: TGTGCCAGCAGCGCCCGACGGTTCTACGAGCAGTACTTC.

This clonotype was picked up many times. V is TRBV2 and J is TRBJ1-6; 10 bases fit TRBD1. The CDR3 is made up of 13 amino acids. Germline assignment: CDR1 SNHLY and CDR2 FYNNEI. With V trimmed by 6 bases and J by 8 bases, 1 base remained unmatched. Here the CDR3 reads CASSGQGDSPLHF. CDR3 bases: TGTGCCAGCAGCGGACAGGGGGATTCACCCCTCCACTTT. Complete variable domain (other parts from reference TRBV2 and TRBJ1-6): EPEVTQTPSHQVTQMGQEVILRCVPISNHLYFYWYRQILGQKVEFLVSFYNNEISEKSEIFDDQFSVERPDGSNFTLKIRSTKLEDSAMYFCASSGQGDSPLHFGNGTRLTVT.

The CDR3 DNA follows: TGTGCCAGCAGTTACCCTCCGGGACAGGGGCCGTCTCGCTCCTACGAGCAGTACTTC. Translating gives CASSYPPGQGPSRSYEQYF. The chain has TRBV12-3 or TRBV12-4 and TRBJ2-7; 10 bases match TRBD1. V dropped 4 bases and J dropped 0; count of bases not matched to a gene: 15. CDR3 size: 19 residues.

The table lists this clonotype with many counts. The V call is TRBV20-1, the J call TRBJ1-2; no clear D gene. CDR1 is DFQATT and CDR2 is SNEGSKA in the germline V gene (reference sequence). Trimming took 7 bases from V and 2 from J, leaving 11 bases between them. There are 12 residues in the CDR3. Here the CDR3 reads CSENRANYGYTF. The CDR3 DNA is TGCAGTGAAAACCGGGCCAACTATGGCTACACCTTC.